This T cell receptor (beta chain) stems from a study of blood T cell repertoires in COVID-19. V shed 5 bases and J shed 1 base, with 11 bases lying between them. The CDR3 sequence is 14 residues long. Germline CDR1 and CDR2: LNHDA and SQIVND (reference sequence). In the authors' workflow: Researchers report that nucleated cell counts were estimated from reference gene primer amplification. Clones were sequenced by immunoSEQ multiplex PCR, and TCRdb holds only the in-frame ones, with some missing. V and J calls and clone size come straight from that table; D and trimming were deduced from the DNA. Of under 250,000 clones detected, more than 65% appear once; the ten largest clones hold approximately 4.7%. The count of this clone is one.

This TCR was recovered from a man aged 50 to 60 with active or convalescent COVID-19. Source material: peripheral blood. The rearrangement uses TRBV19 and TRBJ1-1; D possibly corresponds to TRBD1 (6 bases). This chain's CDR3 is CASSPTGWNTEAFF. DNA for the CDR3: TGTGCCAGTAGTCCCACAGGGTGGAACACTGAAGCTTTCTTT.